These 26 T cell receptor beta chains were all obtained from the same sample, sequenced in a study of CD8 T cells in Susac syndrome. RNA, at about 0.5 to 1 ug, was reverse transcribed with random hexamers. TCRdb called the immunoSEQ multiplex PCR reads again in MiXCR, with one record for every CDR3 protein. The sample has about 150,000 distinct CDR3 sequences; nearly 97% are singletons. Sequences were obtained from CD8+ T cells from PBMCs. The source is a human donor with multiple sclerosis.

The chain uses TRBV12-3 or TRBV12-4 and TRBJ1-2, with 9 bases that match TRBD1. This CDR3 has 15 residues. V was pared by 6 bases and J by 3 bases, with 8 bases of the junction left unmatched. As DNA, the CDR3 is TGTGCCAGCAGCCCCCGAACAGGGGGCGACTATGGCTACACCTTC. Encoded protein: CASSPRTGGDYGYTF.

The chain recombines TRBV2 with TRBJ2-3; D may be TRBD2 (6 bases). The germline V and J ends were trimmed by 10 bases and 2 bases, with 19 bases remaining between them. The CDR3 is made up of 15 amino acids. Germline V gene data show CDR1 as SNHLY and CDR2 as FYNNEI. The CDR3 here is CANTPAAGNTDTQYF. The CDR3 coding sequence is TGTGCCAACACCCCAGCGGCGGGAAACACAGATACGCAGTATTTT.

The chain uses TRBV2 and TRBJ2-7, with a tentative D call TRBD2 (6 bases). CDR1 is SNHLY and CDR2 is FYNNEI in the germline V gene. The CDR3 length is 13 residues. V lost 6 bases and J 2 bases, leaving 11 bases between the germline ends. CDR3 bases: TGTGCCAGCAGGGAGGGAGTCCCCTACGAGCAGTACTTC. The encoded protein is CASREGVPYEQYF.

The V gene is TRBV29-1, the J gene TRBJ2-7; 9 bases are a match to TRBD2. The CDR3 loop spans 15 amino acids. The germline V gene encodes CDR1 SQVTM and CDR2 ANQGSEA. V lost 3 bases to trimming and J lost 4 bases; unmatched junction nucleotides: 10. The CDR3 loop reads CSVDGFAGGRYEQYF. The CDR3 DNA reads as TGCAGCGTTGACGGGTTTGCGGGGGGGCGTTACGAGCAGTACTTC.

The chain is built from TRBV27 and TRBJ1-6, with TRBD1 matching 8 bases. CDR3 size: 15 residues. J gave up 8 bases and V 1 base, and 4 bases lay outside the gene matches. The germline V gene encodes CDR1 MNHEY and CDR2 SMNVEV (reference sequence). The DNA of the CDR3 is TGTGCCAGCAGTTTATACGGACAGGGTGATTCACCCCTCCACTTT. The encoded protein is CASSLYGQGDSPLHF.

V usage is TRBV20-1 and J usage is TRBJ1-2; 7 positions agree with TRBD1. With V trimmed by 4 bases and J by 0 bases, 14 bases remained unmatched. The CDR3 runs to 17 residues. In germline, CDR1 is DFQATT, CDR2 SNEGSKA (reference sequence). CDR3 amino acids: CSATDPRQGMSNYGYTF. CDR3 in DNA: TGCAGTGCTACTGATCCACGACAGGGAATGTCTAACTATGGCTACACCTTC.

V is TRBV27 and J is TRBJ1-1, with D perhaps TRBD1 (5 bases). Looked up from germline, CDR1 is MNHEY and CDR2 is SMNVEV (reference sequence). V lost 6 bases and J 3 bases, leaving 17 bases between the germline ends. The CDR3 runs 15 residues. The CDR3 is CASRYSIGAYTEAFF. The DNA of the CDR3 is TGTGCCAGCAGATATAGTATTGGGGCGTACACTGAAGCTTTCTTT.

The gene calls are TRBV11-1 and TRBJ2-1; TRBD1 might be the D (5 bases). Germline V CDR1 and CDR2: SGHAT, FQDESV (reference sequence). V gave up 6 bases and J gave up 0 bases, with 15 bases separating them. The CDR3 consists of 16 residues. CDR3 region: CASRPTTGSSYNEQFF. The CDR3 DNA reads TGTGCCAGCAGACCCACTACAGGATCCTCCTACAATGAGCAGTTCTTC. Drawing the rest from reference TRBV11-1 and TRBJ2-1, the complete variable domain is EAEVAQSPRYKITEKSQAVAFWCDPISGHATLYWYRQILGQGPELLVQFQDESVVDDSQLPKDRFSAERLKGVDSTLKIQPAELGDSAMYLCASRPTTGSSYNEQFFGPGTRLTVL.

V usage is TRBV27 and J usage is TRBJ2-7; 9 nucleotides agree with TRBD2. V was clipped by 6 bases and J by 1 base; unmatched bases: 7. The CDR3 covers 15 residues. Per germline, CDR1 MNHEY and CDR2 SMNVEV (reference sequence). CDR3 protein: CASRDSGGGSYEQYF. The CDR3 nucleotides read TGTGCCAGCAGAGATAGCGGGGGAGGGTCCTACGAGCAGTACTTC.

The chain carries TRBV2 and TRBJ1-2; D is possibly TRBD1 (6 bases). Trimming removed 4 bases from V and 4 bases from J, with 16 bases in between. Germline V CDR1 and CDR2: SNHLY, FYNNEI. The CDR3 totals 15 residues. CDR3 in amino acids: CASSVSITTGYGYTF. In DNA, the CDR3 is TGTGCCAGCAGTGTTAGTATTACGACAGGCTATGGCTACACCTTC.

The chain joins TRBV12-3 or TRBV12-4 to TRBJ2-7; D perhaps matches TRBD2 (5 bases). V gave up 5 bases and J gave up 2 bases, with 10 bases separating them. The CDR3 extends over 13 amino acids. The CDR3 DNA sequence: TGTGCCAGCAGTCCAACCGGGACCTACGAGCAGTACTTC. This translates into CASSPTGTYEQYF.

The chain couples TRBV4-2 to TRBJ2-3; D not resolved. This CDR3 is built from 13 residues. Deletions cut 1 base from V and 4 bases from J, with 6 bases between. Germline V gene sequence: CDR1 LGHNA, CDR2 YNFKEQ. In DNA form, the CDR3 reads TGTGCCAGCAGCCAAGTCTCGTCAGATACGCAGTATTTT. Residues: CASSQVSSDTQYF.

The chain combines TRBV29-1 with TRBJ2-7, with 11 bases lining up with TRBD1. CDR3 size: 15 residues. Trimming removed 0 bases from V and 3 bases from J; junction bases left unmatched: 4. Germline loops: CDR1 SQVTM, CDR2 ANQGSEA. CDR3 amino acids: CSVEELGQGGYEQYF. Here the CDR3 DNA reads TGCAGCGTTGAAGAACTGGGACAGGGGGGCTACGAGCAGTACTTC.

This clonotype occurred once. The CDR3: CASGGNRGMSTEAFF. The CDR3 nucleotides are TGTGCCAGCGGGGGGAACAGGGGGATGAGCACTGAAGCTTTCTTT. The chain joins TRBV2 to TRBJ1-1; 8 nucleotides line up with TRBD1. Germline values: CDR1 SNHLY, CDR2 FYNNEI. This CDR3 spans 15 amino acids. With V trimmed by 8 bases and J by 4 bases, 12 bases remained unmatched.

The chain couples TRBV12-3 or TRBV12-4 to TRBJ1-2; D not certain. V was trimmed by 6 bases and J by 8 bases, leaving 10 bases between them. The CDR3 runs to 11 residues. For the CDR3, the DNA is TGTGCCAGCAGCCCGGCACAGGGCTACACCTTC. Amino acid sequence: CASSPAQGYTF.

The chain is built from TRBV9 and TRBJ2-5; D is perhaps TRBD1 or TRBD2 (6 bases each). The CDR3 length is 14 residues. In germline, CDR1 is SGDLS, CDR2 YYNGEE. The V and J ends lost 2 bases and 3 bases respectively, with 11 bases between them. CDR3 DNA: TGTGCCAGCAGCGTGTCGGGGGCAGAAGAGACCCAGTACTTC. Protein sequence: CASSVSGAEETQYF.

The V call is TRBV29-1, the J call TRBJ1-4; TRBD1 matches 7 bases. The CDR3 runs 11 residues. Trimming took 7 bases from V and 6 from J; bases not matched to a gene: 2. The germline V gene has CDR1 SQVTM and CDR2 ANQGSEA. The CDR3, as DNA: TGCAGCGCTCAGGGGGATGAAAAACTGTTTTTT. It translates to CSAQGDEKLFF.

The rearrangement joins TRBV5-6 to TRBJ2-7, with D hard to call. Trimming left V 2 bases short and J 0 bases short, with 6 bases between. Germline CDR1 reads SGHDT; CDR2 reads YYEEEE. The CDR3 runs 13 residues. The CDR3 reads CASSFTSSYEQYV. The CDR3 DNA reads as TGTGCCAGCAGCTTTACCTCCTCCTACGAGCAGTACGTC.

The chain recombines TRBV14 with TRBJ2-5; D call uncertain. Looked up from germline, CDR1 is SGHDN and CDR2 is FVKESK. V gave up 0 bases and J gave up 5 bases, with 7 bases separating them. The CDR3 is 13 amino acids. Here the CDR3 DNA reads TGTGCCAGCAGCCAAGAAGTTCCGGAGACCCAGTACTTC. Translating gives CASSQEVPETQYF.

The rearrangement uses TRBV6-5 and TRBJ1-5; a weak D match, TRBD1 (5 bases). V gave up 2 bases and J gave up 0 bases, with 14 bases separating them. This CDR3 comprises 17 residues. CDR1 MNHEY and CDR2 SVGAGI come from the germline V gene. The CDR3 bases are TGTGCCAGCAGTTACAGACAGCCCGATTATAGCAATCAGCCCCAGCATTTT. The encoded protein is CASSYRQPDYSNQPQHF.

The rearrangement links TRBV25-1 to TRBJ2-7; D ambiguous. The CDR3 extends over 14 amino acids. Germline CDR1 MGHDK, CDR2 SYGVNS. The germline V and J ends were trimmed by 4 bases and 12 bases, with 22 bases remaining between them. Here the CDR3 DNA reads TGTGCCAGCAGTGTACAGTTTTCCGGAGCCAGTCTGTACTTC. It is translated as CASSVQFSGASLYF.

This chain joins TRBV20-1 and TRBJ2-7; tentatively, D is TRBD1 or TRBD2 (7 bases each). CDR3 length: 16 residues. CDR1 is DFQATT and CDR2 is SNEGSKA in the germline V gene (reference sequence). The ends were cut back, 2 bases at V and 4 bases at J, with 21 bases in the middle. As DNA, the CDR3 is TGCAGTGCTAGATCCCAAGCAGGGGGGGCTCTTTACGAGCAGTACGTC. This translates into CSARSQAGGALYEQYV.

J is TRBJ2-2 and V is TRBV11-2; 9 bases line up with TRBD1. The CDR3 extends over 16 amino acids. The junction had 9 bases not matched to a gene; V was cut back by 7 bases and J by 3 bases. The germline V gene has CDR1 SGHAT and CDR2 FQNNGV. This chain's CDR3 is CASKPTGTGYTGELFF. CDR3 DNA: TGTGCCAGCAAGCCTACGGGGACAGGGTACACCGGGGAGCTGTTTTTT.

The gene calls are TRBV19 and TRBJ2-5; no firm D call. In germline, CDR1 is LNHDA, CDR2 SQIVND (reference sequence). This CDR3 contains 13 residues. Trimming left V 1 base short and J 4 bases short, with 7 bases between. The CDR3 reads CASSIAVGETQYF. The CDR3 DNA is TGTGCCAGTAGTATAGCGGTAGGAGAGACCCAGTACTTC.

A single count supports this clonotype. J is TRBJ2-3 and V is TRBV3-1; no clear D. Trimming stripped 7 bases from V and 0 bases from J, with 17 bases between. Germline V gene lookup returns CDR1 LGHDT and CDR2 YNNKEL (reference sequence). The CDR3 consists of 16 residues. The CDR3 reads CASTSHLGLSTDTQYF. The CDR3 coding sequence is TGTGCCAGCACCTCCCACCTTGGGCTTAGCACAGATACGCAGTATTTT.

The chain employs TRBV9 and TRBJ1-1; D possibly corresponds to TRBD1 (5 bases). V was pared by 4 bases and J by 1 base, with 14 bases between. Looked up from germline, CDR1 is SGDLS and CDR2 is YYNGEE. This CDR3 is built from 15 residues. The CDR3: CASSPLLGENTEAFF. The CDR3 DNA reads as TGTGCCAGCAGCCCTCTTTTAGGGGAGAACACTGAAGCTTTCTTT.